Below, 6 T cell receptor beta chains from the same sample are listed, as sequenced in a study of metastatic and nonmetastatic thyroid tumors. All patients were untreated before thyroid surgery. MiXCR re-clonotyped the PCR reads for TCRdb. The data contain some 40,000 clones, around a fifth of them singletons. The sample consisted of blood. The receptor source for this set is a female donor with papillary thyroid cancer or a benign thyroid nodule (not recorded which). Some clones in this sample may be carry-over from other donors' samples.

As regards this clone: It may be a read error: a sequence one base away is much more abundant. The genes are TRBV27 and TRBJ2-7; weak D call: TRBD2 (5 bases). Looked up from germline, CDR1 is MNHEY and CDR2 is SMNVEV (reference sequence). The CDR3 sequence is 15 residues long. CDR3: CASSLGKGLTYEQYF. CDR3 bases: TGTGCCAGCAGTCTCGGGAAAGGGCTTACCTACGAGCAGTATTTC.

This clone was counted at least ten times. The CDR3 spells CASSLGLAGRYEQYF. The DNA of the CDR3 is TGTGCCAGCAGCTTGGGACTAGCGGGACGATATGAGCAGTACTTC. V usage is TRBV7-8 and J usage is TRBJ2-7, with 13 bases matching TRBD2. The junction had 6 bases not matched to a gene; V was cut back by 3 bases and J by 7 bases. In germline, CDR1 is SGHVS, CDR2 FQNEAQ. The CDR3 is made up of 15 amino acids.

This clone was seen many times. V usage is TRBV28 and J usage is TRBJ1-1; D is ambiguous. V lost 3 bases, J lost 9 bases, and 8 bases lay in between. Germline assignment: CDR1 MDHEN and CDR2 SYDVKM. The CDR3 contains 11 residues. CDR3 residues: CASSFTGKAFF. The CDR3 nucleotides are TGTGCCAGCAGTTTTACCGGGAAAGCTTTCTTT.

The chain couples TRBV6-1 to TRBJ1-2, with TRBD1 as a possible D gene (5 bases). CDR3 length: 13 amino acids. Germline lookup yields CDR1 MNHNS and CDR2 SASEGT. V was shortened by 10 bases and J by 6 bases, with 18 bases between the two germline ends. Here the CDR3 reads CAIFSGTPNGYTF. The CDR3 DNA follows: TGTGCCATTTTTTCAGGGACGCCGAATGGCTACACCTTC.

As regards this clone: A much bigger clone sits one base away, suggesting this may be a read error. This rearrangement joins TRBV29-1 to TRBJ2-3; D perhaps matches TRBD2 (5 bases). The CDR3 loop spans 11 amino acids. V was trimmed by 5 bases and J by 6 bases, leaving 9 bases between them. Germline loops: CDR1 SQVTM, CDR2 ANQGSEA. DNA of the CDR3: TGCAGCGTTTCCGGGATTGATACGCAGTATTTT. It specifies CSVSGIDTQYF.

This clone occurred a few times. This chain links TRBV6-5 with TRBJ2-7; 10 positions match TRBD1. The V gene's germline CDR1 is MNHEY and CDR2 SVGAGI. The CDR3 length is 14 residues. After removal of 0 bases from V and 6 bases from J, the junction contained 2 bases not matched to a gene. This chain's CDR3 is CASSYSGDRGEQYF. In DNA form, the CDR3 reads TGTGCCAGCAGTTACTCGGGGGACAGGGGCGAGCAGTACTTC.